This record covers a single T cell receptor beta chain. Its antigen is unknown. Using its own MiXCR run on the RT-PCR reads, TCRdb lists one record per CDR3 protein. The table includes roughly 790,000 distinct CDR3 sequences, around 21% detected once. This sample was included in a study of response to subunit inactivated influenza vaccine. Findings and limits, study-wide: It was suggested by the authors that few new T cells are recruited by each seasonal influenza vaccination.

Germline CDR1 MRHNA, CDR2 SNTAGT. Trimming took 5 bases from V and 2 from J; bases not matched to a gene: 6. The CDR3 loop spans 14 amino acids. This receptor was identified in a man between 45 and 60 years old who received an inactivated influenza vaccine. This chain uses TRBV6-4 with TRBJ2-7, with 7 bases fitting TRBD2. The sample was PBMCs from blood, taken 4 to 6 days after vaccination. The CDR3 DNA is TGTGCCAGCAGTATTAGCGGGTCCCCCTACGAGCAGTACTTC. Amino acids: CASSISGSPYEQYF.